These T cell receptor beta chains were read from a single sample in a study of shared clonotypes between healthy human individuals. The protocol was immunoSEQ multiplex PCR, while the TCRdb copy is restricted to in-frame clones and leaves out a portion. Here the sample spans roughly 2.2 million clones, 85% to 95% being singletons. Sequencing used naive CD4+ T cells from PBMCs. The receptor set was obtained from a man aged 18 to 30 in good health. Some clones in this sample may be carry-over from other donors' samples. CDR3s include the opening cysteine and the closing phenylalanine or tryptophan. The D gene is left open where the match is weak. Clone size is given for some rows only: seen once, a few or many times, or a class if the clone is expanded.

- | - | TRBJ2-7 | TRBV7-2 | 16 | CASSLSVRPGQAEQYF | TGTGCCAGCAGCCTGTCGGTCCGCCCCGGGCAAGCCGAGCAGTACTTC
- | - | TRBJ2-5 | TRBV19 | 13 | CASTGPYGETQYF | TGTGCCAGTACCGGGCCTTATGGGGAGACCCAGTACTTC
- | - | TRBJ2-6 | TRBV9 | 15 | CASSRAGSGANVLTF | TGTGCCAGCAGTCGCGCAGGGTCCGGGGCCAACGTCCTGACTTTC
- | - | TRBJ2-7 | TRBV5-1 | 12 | CASSLDFYEQYF | TGCGCCAGCAGCTTGGACTTCTACGAGCAGTACTTC
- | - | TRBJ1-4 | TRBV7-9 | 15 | CASSFGQTTNEKLFF | TGTGCCAGCAGCTTCGGGCAGACAACTAATGAAAAACTGTTTTTT
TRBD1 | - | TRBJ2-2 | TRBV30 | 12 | CAWSTGGGELFF | TGTGCCTGGAGTACAGGGGGCGGGGAGCTGTTTTTT
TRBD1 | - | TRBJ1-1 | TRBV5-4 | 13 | CASSPARGRDAFF | TGTGCCAGCAGCCCTGCTAGGGGGCGGGATGCTTTCTTT
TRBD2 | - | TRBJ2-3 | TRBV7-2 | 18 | CASSLAGGLADSTDTQYF | TGTGCCAGCAGCTTAGCGGGTGGGCTAGCGGACAGCACAGATACGCAGTATTTT
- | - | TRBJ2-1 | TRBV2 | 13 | CASSEWTLNEQFF | TGTGCCAGCAGTGAATGGACACTGAATGAGCAGTTCTTC
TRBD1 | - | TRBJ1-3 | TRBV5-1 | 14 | CASRDRDSGNTIYF | TGCGCCAGCCGGGACAGGGATAGTGGAAACACCATATATTTT
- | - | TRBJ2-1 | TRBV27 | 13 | CASRRTGYNEQFF | TGTGCCAGCAGAAGGACGGGTTACAATGAGCAGTTCTTC
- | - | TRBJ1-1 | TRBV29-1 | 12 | CSVKQGATEAFF | TGCAGCGTGAAACAGGGTGCCACTGAAGCTTTCTTT
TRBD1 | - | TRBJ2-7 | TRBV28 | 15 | CASRRGQGETYEQYF | TGTGCCAGCAGACGGGGACAGGGGGAAACCTACGAGCAGTACTTC
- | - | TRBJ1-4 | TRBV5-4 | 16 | CASSLAVGGANEKLFF | TGTGCCAGCAGCTTGGCGGTTGGGGGCGCGAATGAAAAACTGTTTTTT
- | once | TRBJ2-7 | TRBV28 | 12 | CASSPPHYEQYF | TGTGCCAGCAGCCCTCCCCACTACGAGCAGTACTTC
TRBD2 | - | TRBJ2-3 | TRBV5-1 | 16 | CASSLVRLASTDTQYF | TGCGCCAGCAGCTTGGTCCGACTAGCGTCCACAGATACGCAGTATTTT
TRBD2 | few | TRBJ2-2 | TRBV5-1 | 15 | CASSFLAGGPGELFF | TGCGCCAGCAGCTTCCTAGCGGGAGGGCCCGGGGAGCTGTTTTTT
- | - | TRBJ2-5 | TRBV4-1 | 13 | CASSQEVDRPLDF | TGCGCCAGCAGCCAAGAAGTGGACCGACCCCTGGACTTC
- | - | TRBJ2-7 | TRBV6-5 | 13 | CASSYRGTYEQYF | TGTGCCAGCAGTTACAGGGGTACCTACGAGCAGTACTTC
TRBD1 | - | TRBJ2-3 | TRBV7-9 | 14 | CASSLGTGTDTQYF | TGTGCCAGCAGCTTAGGGACAGGGACAGATACGCAGTATTTT
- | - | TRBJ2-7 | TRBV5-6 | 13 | CASSLQGPYEQYF | TGTGCCAGCAGCTTGCAGGGACCCTACGAGCAGTACTTC
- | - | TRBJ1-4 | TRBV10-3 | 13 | CAISESGYEKLFF | TGTGCCATCAGTGAGTCGGGGTATGAAAAACTGTTTTTT
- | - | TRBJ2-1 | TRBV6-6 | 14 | CASSYVGSGNEQFF | TGTGCCAGCAGTTACGTCGGTAGTGGGAATGAGCAGTTCTTC
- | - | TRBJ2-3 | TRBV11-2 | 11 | CASSPSDTQYF | TGTGCCAGCAGCCCCTCAGATACGCAGTATTTT
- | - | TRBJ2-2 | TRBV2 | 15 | CASSEQGPNTGELFF | TGTGCCAGCAGTGAACAGGGCCCGAACACCGGGGAGCTGTTTTTT